The rows below give T cell receptor beta chains drawn from one sample of a study of CD8 T cells in ankylosing spondylitis. TCRdb recomputed calls from the 5' RACE reads with MiXCR, one row per CDR3 protein. The sample includes 200,000 to 250,000 distinct CDR3 sequences, roughly a tenth of them seen just once. The sample comprised blood, either unsorted or a sorted T cell fraction (not recorded which). Receptors were obtained from a male donor with ankylosing spondylitis or in good health (not recorded which). The CDR3 runs from the conserved cysteine through the conserved F or W.

v_call	j_call	cdr3_aa
TRBV29-1	TRBJ2-5	CSVEDLGLRGVLQETQYF
TRBV5-1	TRBJ2-3	CASSLDSGRTDTQYF
TRBV5-5	TRBJ2-1	CASSLLGTRGSEQFF
TRBV20-1	TRBJ2-2	CSASGTVPGELFF
TRBV29-1	TRBJ2-3	CSVVRGLNTDTQYF
TRBV27	TRBJ2-1	CASSGLAGGPWNEQFF
TRBV12-3/TRBV12-4	TRBJ1-1	CASSLAPRGNTEAFF
TRBV7-3	TRBJ1-1	CASSPRGQLAAFF
TRBV2	TRBJ2-7	CASTDTGASSYEQYF
TRBV20-1	TRBJ2-1	CSASIDLERLAGAGVEQFF
TRBV20-1	TRBJ2-7	CSARALDGTYEQYF
TRBV12-3/TRBV12-4	TRBJ2-3	CASSLRATQYF